This T cell receptor beta chain stems from a study of OX40 agonist ivuxolimab in advanced cancers. Study background: Patients were treated with intravenous ivuxolimab, dosed at 0.01 to 10 mg/kg and infused every 2 weeks. Study conclusions and caveats: At 0.1 to 3.0 mg/kg, clonal expansion of CD4+ and CD8+ blood T cells had occurred by week 6. Clonal expansion in partial responders at 0.1-3.0 mg/kg ranked among the lowest.

In regard to this clone: The antigen remains unidentified.

This CDR3 contains 15 residues. Trimming took 8 bases from V and 5 from J; bases not matched to a gene: 8. Germline CDR1 reads SGHAT; CDR2 reads FQDESV (reference sequence). Method: immunoSEQ multiplex PCR; TCRdb's copy keeps in-frame clones and lacks some. Of over 55,000 clones in the sample, around 84% were seen once. V is TRBV11-1 and J is TRBJ2-3; 12 bases are a match to TRBD2. Sequenced here: CD4+ or CD8+ T cells sorted from blood, sampled in a trial of the OX40 agonist ivuxolimab. This TCR derives from an adult with an advanced solid tumor such as melanoma, head and neck, liver or kidney cancer. CDR3 sequence (DNA): TGTGCCAGCTCCTTGATGACTAGCGGGAGAGATACGCAGTATTTT. Translation gives CASSLMTSGRDTQYF.